Listed here are 26 T cell receptor beta chains from one sample, sequenced in a study of T cell repertoires in cytomegalovirus infection (dated by TCRdb to between 2018 and 2021). The listed sequencing device is Illumina HiSeq 1500. TCRdb ran its own pipeline on the public reads, namely fastp trimming at Q25 and MiXCR clone calling, and kept in-frame beta chains. Every CDR3 protein is listed once, alongside the most common genes and DNA of its rows. The sample has about 770,000 distinct CDR3 sequences on record, around 29% of them singletons. The top ten clones comprise roughly 14% of the sample. The antigens of these receptors remain unknown. The meaning of the sample's treatment or condition label: in vitro stimulation with specific CMV peptide epitopes to enrich CMV-specific T cells. The source material was cultured CD8+ T cells from PBMCs, sampled from culture after CMV antigen stimulation. Receptors were obtained from a human donor in good health (CMV status not recorded). Some clones in this sample may be carry-over from other donors' samples.

CDR3 DNA: TGTGCCAGCAGTGGCAAAAGGAGAGCGGGGGAAGAGACCCAGTACTTC. As protein: CASSGKRRAGEETQYF. The chain carries TRBV2 and TRBJ2-5; 8 bases map to TRBD2. This CDR3 has 16 amino acids. With 4 bases clipped from V and 3 bases from J, the junction kept 10 bases outside the gene matches. Germline V CDR1 and CDR2: SNHLY, FYNNEI.

The rearrangement uses TRBV7-9 and TRBJ1-1; the match to TRBD1 covers 10 bases. The J segment lost 4 bases and the V segment lost 5 bases, leaving 10 bases of the junction unmatched. Germline-derived CDR1 and CDR2 are SEHNR and FQNEAQ (reference sequence). The CDR3 is 16 amino acids. Here the CDR3 reads CASSLSPGQGFTEAFF. The CDR3 DNA sequence: TGTGCCAGCAGCCTTAGTCCGGGACAGGGGTTCACTGAAGCTTTCTTT. The variable domain in full, completed from reference TRBV7-9 and TRBJ1-1, reads DTGVSQNPRHKITKRGQNVTFRCDPISEHNRLYWYRQTLGQGPEFLTYFQNEAQLEKSRLLSDRFSAERPKGSFSTLEIQRTEQGDSAMYLCASSLSPGQGFTEAFFGQGTRLTVV.

The rearrangement links TRBV7-6 to TRBJ2-5, with D possibly matching TRBD2 (6 bases). V lost 0 bases and J 7 bases, leaving 15 bases between the germline ends. This CDR3 contains 15 residues. Germline CDR1 and CDR2: SGHVS and FNYEAQ. Here the CDR3 DNA reads TGTGCCAGCAGCTTAGCGGAGGAGGGACGAGGGACCCAGTACTTC. Translated, it gives CASSLAEEGRGTQYF.

This clonotype was seen at least ten times. The CDR3 here is CASSLKGLVFAGELFF. The DNA of the CDR3 is TGTGCCAGCAGCTTAAAGGGACTAGTCTTTGCCGGGGAGCTGTTTTTT. The J gene is TRBJ2-2, the V gene TRBV7-3; 8 bases fit TRBD2. The CDR3 has 16 residues. V lost 1 base and J lost 6; bases outside the gene matches: 7. Germline CDR1 reads SGHTA; CDR2 reads FQGTGA.

This clonotype was recorded at least ten times. The chain is built from TRBV7-9 and TRBJ1-2; D call uncertain. CDR1 is SEHNR and CDR2 is FQNEAQ in the germline V gene (reference sequence). CDR3 length: 14 amino acids. Trimming removed 4 bases from V and 6 bases from J, with 15 bases in between. Here the CDR3 reads CASSSSESGHGYTF. CDR3 DNA: TGTGCCAGCAGCTCCAGCGAGTCCGGGCATGGCTACACCTTC.

The chain carries TRBV25-1 and TRBJ2-5, with 7 bases lining up with TRBD2. Trimming removed 3 bases from V and 2 bases from J; junction bases left unmatched: 12. The CDR3 has 17 amino acids. The germline CDR1 and CDR2 sequences are MGHDK and SYGVNS. The CDR3: CASSDQWGRASQETQYF. The CDR3, as DNA: TGTGCCAGCAGTGACCAATGGGGGAGGGCATCACAAGAGACCCAGTACTTC.

The chain uses TRBV12-3 or TRBV12-4 and TRBJ1-1, with 9 positions matching TRBD1. V lost 10 bases to trimming and J lost 5 bases; unmatched junction nucleotides: 11. This CDR3 is 14 amino acids long. The CDR3 DNA follows: TGTGCCAACAGCCTGGACAGGGGCCGGACTGAAGCTTTCTTT. This gives the protein CANSLDRGRTEAFF.

The V gene is TRBV28, the J gene TRBJ2-7; 8 bases align to TRBD1. J lost 4 bases, V lost 7 bases, and 6 bases had no gene match. The V gene's germline CDR1 is MDHEN and CDR2 SYDVKM. This CDR3 spans 13 amino acids. The CDR3 bases are TGTGCCAGCATCCCGACAGGGGCGTACGAGCAGTACGTC. Protein: CASIPTGAYEQYV.

This clonotype was counted between two and nine times. The chain is built from TRBV4-1 and TRBJ2-5; 12 positions match TRBD1. Germline V gene sequence: CDR1 MGHRA, CDR2 YSYEKL. The CDR3 totals 15 residues. J was trimmed by 3 bases and V by 3 bases; bases with no gene match: 2. The chain's CDR3 is CASSHGTGGEETQYF. The CDR3 region has the DNA TGCGCCAGCAGCCACGGGACAGGGGGCGAAGAGACCCAGTACTTC.

The V and J genes are TRBV6-6 and TRBJ2-5, with 8 bases fitting TRBD2. Germline trimming cut 8 bases from V and 1 base from J; bases unmatched to any gene: 6. Germline lookup yields CDR1 MNHNY and CDR2 SVGAGI (reference sequence). This CDR3 is built from 14 residues. Here the CDR3 reads CASATAGAQETQYF. The CDR3 nucleotides are TGTGCCAGCGCAACAGCGGGGGCCCAAGAGACCCAGTACTTC.

The chain employs TRBV29-1 and TRBJ1-1, with D unclear. The CDR3 is 13 amino acids. V was clipped by 6 bases and J by 3 bases, with 14 bases between them. Germline V gene data show CDR1 as SQVTM and CDR2 as ANQGSEA. CDR3 loop: CSVEGQTDTEAFF. The DNA of the CDR3 is TGCAGCGTAGAGGGTCAGACTGACACTGAAGCTTTCTTT.

The chain couples TRBV6-2 or TRBV6-3 to TRBJ1-1, with D unresolved. V was trimmed by 2 bases and J by 1 base, leaving 8 bases between them. CDR1 is MNHEY and CDR2 is SVGEGT in the germline V gene. The CDR3 covers 14 residues. CDR3 in amino acids: CASSYVPTNTEAFF. CDR3 nucleotide sequence: TGTGCCAGCAGTTACGTCCCTACGAACACTGAAGCTTTCTTT.

This clonotype has more than one count but fewer than ten. The V call is TRBV5-4, the J call TRBJ1-2; 8 bases are a match to TRBD1. The length of the CDR3 is 15 residues. The junction had 8 bases not matched to a gene; V was cut back by 3 bases and J by 4 bases. Germline V gives CDR1 SGHNT, CDR2 YYREEE (reference sequence). The CDR3 DNA is TGTGCCAGCAGCTCAATCGGACAGGGTGGCTATGGCTACACCTTC. It specifies CASSSIGQGGYGYTF.

This clonotype has only a few counts. This chain joins TRBV6-2 or TRBV6-3 and TRBJ2-1; the match to TRBD1 covers 8 bases. J gave up 8 bases and V 2 bases, and 8 bases lay outside the gene matches. Germline-derived CDR1 and CDR2 are MNHEY and SVGEGT. The CDR3 length is 15 residues. CDR3 protein: CASSYGQGATDEQFF. The CDR3 DNA reads TGTGCCAGCAGTTACGGGCAGGGGGCGACGGATGAGCAGTTCTTC.

V and J are TRBV2 and TRBJ2-1, with D unresolved. Germline assignment: CDR1 SNHLY and CDR2 FYNNEI. CDR3 size: 14 residues. The ends were cut back, 8 bases at V and 5 bases at J, with 16 bases in the middle. This CDR3 is CASPSVRRNNEQFF. The CDR3 nucleotides are TGTGCCAGCCCGTCGGTCAGGAGAAACAATGAGCAGTTCTTC.

This chain joins TRBV9 and TRBJ2-7; 9 bases align to TRBD1. The V gene's germline CDR1 is SGDLS and CDR2 YYNGEE. With 6 bases clipped from V and 4 bases from J, the junction kept 8 bases outside the gene matches. This CDR3 spans 14 amino acids. The chain's CDR3 is CASNSGQGGYEQYF. For the CDR3, the DNA is TGTGCCAGCAACTCGGGACAGGGTGGTTACGAGCAGTACTTC.

This clonotype was recorded once. V usage is TRBV7-8 and J usage is TRBJ1-2, with D perhaps matching TRBD1 (5 bases). Trimming pared 5 bases from V and 5 bases from J, leaving 15 bases between. CDR3 length: 14 amino acids. Germline V gives CDR1 SGHVS, CDR2 FQNEAQ. CDR3 in DNA: TGTGCCAGCAGCACAGGTCACGGGGGGTATGGCTACACCTTC. Its translation is CASSTGHGGYGYTF. Together with reference TRBV7-8 and TRBJ1-2, the CDR3 gives the full variable domain: GAGVSQSPRYKVAKRGQDVALRCDPISGHVSLFWYQQALGQGPEFLTYFQNEAQLDKSGLPSDRFFAERPEGSVSTLKIQRTQQEDSAVYLCASSTGHGGYGYTFGSGTRLTVV.

This chain connects TRBV15 to TRBJ1-2; the D is unclear. The CDR3 length is 16 residues. CDR1 LNHNV and CDR2 YYDKDF come from the germline V gene (reference sequence). Deletions cut 0 bases from V and 4 bases from J, with 15 bases between. CDR3 DNA sequence: TGTGCCACCAGCAGAGATCGGAGTTCTCGACCCTATGGCTACACCTTC. It codes for CATSRDRSSRPYGYTF.

The rearrangement links TRBV5-6 to TRBJ2-5, with D possibly TRBD2 on 5 matching bases. Looked up from germline, CDR1 is SGHDT and CDR2 is YYEEEE. Between the trimmed V and J ends, which lost 5 bases and 6 bases, there was a span of 17 bases. This CDR3 is built from 14 residues. CDR3 residues: CASSLGGNKKTQYF. The CDR3 DNA sequence: TGTGCCAGCAGTCTCGGAGGCAATAAGAAGACCCAGTACTTC.

The chain carries TRBV4-1 and TRBJ1-2, with D perhaps matching TRBD1 (5 bases). Between the trimmed V and J ends, which lost 0 bases and 8 bases, there was a span of 10 bases. This CDR3 has 13 residues. The germline V gene encodes CDR1 MGHRA and CDR2 YSYEKL. For the CDR3, the DNA is TGCGCCAGCAGCCAAGATGGAGGGGAAGGCTACACCTTC. This gives the protein CASSQDGGEGYTF.

V usage is TRBV10-3 and J usage is TRBJ2-7; TRBD1 agrees at 8 bases. The germline gives CDR1 ENHRY, CDR2 SYGVKD. The CDR3 is 14 residues long. J was trimmed by 1 base and V by 2 bases; bases with no gene match: 1. The CDR3 is CAISERQGSYEQYV. DNA of the CDR3: TGTGCCATCAGTGAGCGACAGGGGTCCTACGAGCAGTACGTC.

The chain uses TRBV6-8 and TRBJ1-2; no definite D call. This CDR3 spans 12 amino acids. V was shortened by 6 bases and J by 6 bases, with 11 bases between the two germline ends. From germline, CDR1 is MNHGY and CDR2 SAAAGT. The CDR3 here is CASSSYNNGYTF. The CDR3 coding sequence is TGTGCCAGCAGCTCTTACAATAATGGCTACACCTTC.

This clonotype was detected many times. V usage is TRBV7-9 and J usage is TRBJ2-1, with 8 bases matching TRBD2. The ends lost 6 bases at V and 5 bases at J; junction bases unmatched: 6. CDR3 length: 14 residues. Germline CDR1 is SEHNR and CDR2 is FQNEAQ (reference sequence). In DNA form, the CDR3 reads TGTGCCAGCAGACCTCCCGGGGGGGACAATGAGCAGTTCTTC. Its translation is CASRPPGGDNEQFF.

The J gene is TRBJ1-1, the V gene TRBV6-1; D is uncertain. The CDR3 is 13 residues long. Germline CDR1 and CDR2: MNHNS and SASEGT. Deletions cut 5 bases from V and 11 bases from J, with 18 bases between. The CDR3 DNA follows: TGTGCCAGCAGTCCATGGTCGCAGGAGTTTGCTTTCTTT. Protein product: CASSPWSQEFAFF.

As DNA, the CDR3 is TGCGCCAGCAGTGCTCCTAGTAGAGGCAATGAGCAGTTCTTC. It is translated as CASSAPSRGNEQFF. The chain joins TRBV10-1 to TRBJ2-1; D unresolved. With 4 bases removed from V and 6 bases from J, the gap between germline ends came to 13 bases. CDR3 length: 14 amino acids. Germline assignment: CDR1 WNHNN and CDR2 SYGVQD (reference sequence).

This clonotype was counted many times. The rearrangement joins TRBV6-6 to TRBJ2-5, with D tentatively TRBD1 or TRBD2 (5 bases each). The CDR3 extends over 12 amino acids. Germline lookup yields CDR1 MNHNY and CDR2 SVGAGI (reference sequence). V was clipped by 7 bases and J by 10 bases, with 16 bases between them. CDR3: CASTRDPKSQYF. DNA of the CDR3: TGTGCCAGCACACGGGACCCTAAAAGCCAGTACTTC.